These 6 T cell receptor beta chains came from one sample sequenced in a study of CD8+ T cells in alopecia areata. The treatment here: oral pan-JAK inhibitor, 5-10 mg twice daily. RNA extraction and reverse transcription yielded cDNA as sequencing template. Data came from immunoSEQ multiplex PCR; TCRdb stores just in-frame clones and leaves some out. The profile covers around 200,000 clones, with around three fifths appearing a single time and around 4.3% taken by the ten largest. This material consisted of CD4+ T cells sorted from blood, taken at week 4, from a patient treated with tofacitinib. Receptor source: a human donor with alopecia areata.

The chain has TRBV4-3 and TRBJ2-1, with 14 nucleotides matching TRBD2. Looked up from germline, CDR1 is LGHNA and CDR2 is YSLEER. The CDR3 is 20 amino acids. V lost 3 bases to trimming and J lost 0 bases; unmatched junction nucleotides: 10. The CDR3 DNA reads TGCGCCAGCAGCCACGCAGGACTAGCGGGGGGCCGTAGCTCCTACAATGAGCAGTTCTTC. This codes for CASSHAGLAGGRSSYNEQFF.

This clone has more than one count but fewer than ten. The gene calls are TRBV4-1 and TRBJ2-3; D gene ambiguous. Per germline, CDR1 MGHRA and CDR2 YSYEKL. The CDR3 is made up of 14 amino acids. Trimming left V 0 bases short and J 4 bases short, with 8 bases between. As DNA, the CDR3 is TGCGCCAGCAGCCAAGAAAGAATATCAGATACGCAGTATTTT. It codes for CASSQERISDTQYF.

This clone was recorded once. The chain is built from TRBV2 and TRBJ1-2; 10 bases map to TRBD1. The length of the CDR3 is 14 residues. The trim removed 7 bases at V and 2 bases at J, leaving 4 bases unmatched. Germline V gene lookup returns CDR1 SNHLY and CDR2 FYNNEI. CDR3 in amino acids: CASIRTGGNYGYTF. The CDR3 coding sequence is TGTGCCAGCATCCGGACAGGGGGGAACTATGGCTACACCTTC.

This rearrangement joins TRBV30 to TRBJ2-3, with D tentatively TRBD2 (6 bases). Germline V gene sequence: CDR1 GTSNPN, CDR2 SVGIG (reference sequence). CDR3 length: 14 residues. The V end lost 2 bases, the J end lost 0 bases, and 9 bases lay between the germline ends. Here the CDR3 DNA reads TGTGCCTGGAGTTCCGGGACTAGCACAGATACGCAGTATTTT. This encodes CAWSSGTSTDTQYF.

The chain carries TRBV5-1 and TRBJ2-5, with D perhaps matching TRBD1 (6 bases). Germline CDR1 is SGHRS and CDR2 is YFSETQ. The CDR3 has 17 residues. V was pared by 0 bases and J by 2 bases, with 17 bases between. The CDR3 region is CASSLVRLGTLQETQYF. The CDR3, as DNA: TGCGCCAGCAGCTTGGTTAGGTTAGGGACACTTCAAGAGACCCAGTACTTC. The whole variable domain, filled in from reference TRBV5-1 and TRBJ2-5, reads KAGVTQTPRYLIKTRGQQVTLSCSPISGHRSVSWYQQTPGQGLQFLFEYFSETQRNKGNFPGRFSGRQFSNSRSEMNVSTLELGDSALYLCASSLVRLGTLQETQYFGPGTRLLVL.

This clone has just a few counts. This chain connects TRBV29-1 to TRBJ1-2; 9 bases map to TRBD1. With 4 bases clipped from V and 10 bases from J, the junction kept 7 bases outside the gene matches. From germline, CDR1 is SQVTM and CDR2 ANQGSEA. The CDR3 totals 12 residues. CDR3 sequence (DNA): TGCAGCGTTGGGATTACAGGGGGCGACTACACCTTC. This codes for CSVGITGGDYTF.